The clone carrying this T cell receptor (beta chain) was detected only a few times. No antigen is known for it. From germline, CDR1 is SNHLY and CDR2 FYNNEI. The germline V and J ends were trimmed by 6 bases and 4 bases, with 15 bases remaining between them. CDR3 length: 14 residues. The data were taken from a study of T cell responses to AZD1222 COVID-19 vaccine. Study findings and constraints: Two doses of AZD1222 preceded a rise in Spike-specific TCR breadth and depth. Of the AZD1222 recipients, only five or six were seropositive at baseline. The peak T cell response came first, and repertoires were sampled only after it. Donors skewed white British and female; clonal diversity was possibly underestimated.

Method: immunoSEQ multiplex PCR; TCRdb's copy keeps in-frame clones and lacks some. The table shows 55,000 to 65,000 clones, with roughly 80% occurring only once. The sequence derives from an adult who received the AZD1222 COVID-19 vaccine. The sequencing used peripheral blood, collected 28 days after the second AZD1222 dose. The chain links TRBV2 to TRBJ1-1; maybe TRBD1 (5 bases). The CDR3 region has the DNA TGTGCCAGCAGGGGAACCCGGGGGGGCACTGAAGCTTTCTTT. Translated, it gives CASRGTRGGTEAFF.